The following is a TCR beta chain sequence with its context. What it recognizes is unknown. This sample is drawn from a study of cytomegalovirus exposure and HLA in healthy donors. General study results and limits: It was approximately 150 TCR beta chains that were listed as cytomegalovirus-associated. While the bulk of TCR sequences proved rare, some public TCRs turned up in many donors. Within the 130 or so validation repertoires, first-cohort TCR clusters tended to co-occur, according to a later analysis.

The CDR3 runs 17 residues. The germline V gene encodes CDR1 MNHEY and CDR2 SMNVEV (reference sequence). Germline trimming cut 3 bases from V and 3 bases from J; bases unmatched to any gene: 13. These donors were members of the roughly 120-subject validation cohort, a group separate from the approximately 670-subject first cohort. Using immunoSEQ multiplex PCR, the repertoire was profiled, and TCRdb retains in-frame clones only, with some absent. The top ten clones hold approximately 1% of a sample with approximately 240,000 clones, just over 90% of them seen once. This sequence was found in a woman between 18 and 30 years old in good health and CMV-seronegative. This rearrangement joins TRBV27 to TRBJ2-7, with TRBD2 matching over 8 bases. The sequenced sample was PBMCs. DNA for the CDR3: TGTGCCAGCAGTTTCCATTCCAGCGGGAGACCTTACTACGAGCAGTACTTC. Amino acid sequence: CASSFHSSGRPYYEQYF.